What follows is one T cell receptor (beta chain) and its context. CDR3 size: 15 residues. Germline CDR1 reads SGHVS; CDR2 reads FQNEAQ. Trimming cost V 4 bases and J 0 bases, with 11 bases left between them. This entry belongs to a study of blood T cell repertoires in COVID-19. Across the study: Nucleic acid was either cDNA or gDNA, and it came from T cells, B-cell-depleted T cells, or PBMCs.

Sequencing used immunoSEQ multiplex PCR; TCRdb keeps in-frame clones, though not all of them. The sample records about 150,000 clones, 84% being singletons. The source material was peripheral blood. This rearrangement joins TRBV7-8 to TRBJ2-3; no definite D call. The receptor comes from a human donor in a cohort sampled during active COVID-19. The CDR3 DNA reads as TGTGCCAGCAGCTCCAGGCAAACCAGCACAGATACGCAGTATTTT. Protein: CASSSRQTSTDTQYF.